The present entry profiles one T cell receptor beta chain with its context. Its antigen is still unknown. From germline, CDR1 is KGHSY and CDR2 FQNENV. The ends were cut back, 5 bases at V and 2 bases at J, with 7 bases in the middle. The CDR3 sequence is 13 residues long. The treatment: 19 received Ad26.COV2.S at low or high dose, single or two shots; 5 received placebo; per-sample allocation not given. It was on day 63 after the first vaccine or placebo injection that samples were taken. The data were taken from a study of Ad26.COV2.S vaccination and SARS-CoV-2 variants. Study-level information: Once, or twice with 56 days between doses, Ad26.COV2.S was given intramuscularly.

Some clones are missing from TCRdb's copy, which holds only in-frame ones; the method was immunoSEQ multiplex PCR. The sample yields over 300,000 clones, about 80% seen once. Findings and limits, study-wide: Ad26.COV2.S recipients had broader spike-specific TCRs (P = 0.0014).

This TCR was recovered from a person aged 18-65 years who received the Ad26.COV2.S COVID-19 vaccine or a placebo. Sample: peripheral blood, taken in a trial of Ad26.COV2.S vaccine versus placebo. The chain recombines TRBV16 with TRBJ1-3, with D hard to call. CDR3 bases: TGTGCCAGCAGCGACACGCCTGGAAACACCATATATTTT. Its protein is CASSDTPGNTIYF. Full variable domain (outside the CDR3, taken from reference TRBV16 and TRBJ1-3): GEEVAQTPKHLVRGEGQKAKLYCAPIKGHSYVFWYQQVLKNEFKFLISFQNENVFDETGMPKERFSAKCLPNSPCSLEIQATKLEDSAVYFCASSDTPGNTIYFGEGSWLTVV.